This T cell receptor beta chain was sequenced for a study of T cells in Graves' hyperthyroidism and ophthalmopathy. RNA transcripts provided the source from which TCR beta CDR3 regions were amplified. First-round RT-PCR with HTBI primers amplified the TCR CDR3 region. Each CDR3 protein gets one entry after TCRdb re-called the multiplex PCR reads with MiXCR. This table holds over 350,000 distinct CDR3 sequences, roughly 14% found once. Germline V gene lookup returns CDR1 LNHDA and CDR2 SQIVND (reference sequence). The length of the CDR3 is 13 residues. As to this clonotype: Relative to the germline gene, one junction end is altered; a read error may explain this.

Exclusion followed for patients with uncontrolled infection, other autoimmune disease, pregnancy or lactation. The sequence was obtained from a man aged 18 to 30 with Graves' ophthalmopathy. The sequencing input was blood. V and J are TRBV19 and TRBJ1-2; D is ambiguous. CDR3 DNA: TGTGCCAGTAGTATAGCCCCGGAGGGCGGCTACGCCTTC. Encoded protein: CASSIAPEGGYAF.